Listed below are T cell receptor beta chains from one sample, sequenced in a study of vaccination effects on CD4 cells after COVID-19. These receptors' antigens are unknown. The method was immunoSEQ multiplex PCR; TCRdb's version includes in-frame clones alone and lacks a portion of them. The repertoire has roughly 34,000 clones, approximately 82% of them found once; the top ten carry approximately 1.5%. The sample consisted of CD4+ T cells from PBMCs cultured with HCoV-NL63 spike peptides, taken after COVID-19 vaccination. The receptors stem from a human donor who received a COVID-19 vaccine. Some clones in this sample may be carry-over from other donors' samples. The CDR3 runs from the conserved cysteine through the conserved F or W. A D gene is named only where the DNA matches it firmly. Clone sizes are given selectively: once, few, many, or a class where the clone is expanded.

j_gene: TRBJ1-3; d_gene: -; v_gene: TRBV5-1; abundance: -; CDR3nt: TGCGCCAGCAGCTCGGGCATCTCTGGAAACACCATATATTTT; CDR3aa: CASSSGISGNTIYF
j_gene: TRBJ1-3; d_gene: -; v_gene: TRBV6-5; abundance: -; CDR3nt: TGTGCCAGCAAAAGGGTGGACTCTGGAAACACCATATATTTT; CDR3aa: CASKRVDSGNTIYF
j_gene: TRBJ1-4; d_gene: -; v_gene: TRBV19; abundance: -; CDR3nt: TGTGCCAGTAGAGGTCAGTCATCGAATGAAAAACTGTTTTTT; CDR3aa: CASRGQSSNEKLFF
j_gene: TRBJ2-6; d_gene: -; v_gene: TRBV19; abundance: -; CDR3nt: TGTGCCAGTAGTGCGCTCGAGGGCTCTGGGGCCAACGTCCTGACTTTC; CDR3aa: CASSALEGSGANVLTF
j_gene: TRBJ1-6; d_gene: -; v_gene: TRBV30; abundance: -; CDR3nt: TGTGCCTGGAGTGTACAAGTAAAGGAGAGGGACAATTCACCCCTCCACTTT; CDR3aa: CAWSVQVKERDNSPLHF
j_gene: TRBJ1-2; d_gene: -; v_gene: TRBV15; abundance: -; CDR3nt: TGTGCCACCAGCAGAGATACTCCCCGCAGGGACCAGAGCGGCTACACCTTC; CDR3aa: CATSRDTPRRDQSGYTF
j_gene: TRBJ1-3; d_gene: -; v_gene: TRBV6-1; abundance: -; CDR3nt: TGTGCCAGCAGTGAATACTCTGGAAACACCATATATTTT; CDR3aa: CASSEYSGNTIYF
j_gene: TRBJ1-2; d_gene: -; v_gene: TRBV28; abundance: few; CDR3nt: TGTGCCAGCAGTATATCCCAGAGGAACTATGGCTACACCTTC; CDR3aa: CASSISQRNYGYTF
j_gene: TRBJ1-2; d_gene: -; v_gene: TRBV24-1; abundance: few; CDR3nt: TGTGCCACCAGTGACGGTTGGGAGTCCGGCTACACCTTC; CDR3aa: CATSDGWESGYTF
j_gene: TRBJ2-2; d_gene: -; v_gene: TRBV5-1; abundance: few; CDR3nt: TGCGCCAGCAGCGTGGACACCGGGGAGCTGTTTTTT; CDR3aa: CASSVDTGELFF
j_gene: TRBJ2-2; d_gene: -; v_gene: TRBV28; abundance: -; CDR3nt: TGTGCCAGCAGTGGGGGGCTTGTCAACACCGGGGAGCTGTTTTTT; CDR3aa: CASSGGLVNTGELFF
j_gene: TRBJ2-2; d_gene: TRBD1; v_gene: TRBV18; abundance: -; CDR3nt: TGTGCCAGCTCAGGACAGGGAAACACCGGGGAGCTGTTTTTT; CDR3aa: CASSGQGNTGELFF
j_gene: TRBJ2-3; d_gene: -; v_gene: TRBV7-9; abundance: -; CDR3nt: TGTGCCAGCAGTTTCTCCACAGATACGCAGTATTTT; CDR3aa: CASSFSTDTQYF
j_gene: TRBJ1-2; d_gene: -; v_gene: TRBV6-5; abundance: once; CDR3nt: TGTGCCAGCAGTTCCACTGCCCATCCAGCCAACTATGGCTACACCTTC; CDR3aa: CASSSTAHPANYGYTF
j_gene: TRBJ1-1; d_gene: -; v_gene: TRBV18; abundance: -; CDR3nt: TGTGCCAGCTCTCAGGGAGCGAACACTGAAGCTTTCTTT; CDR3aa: CASSQGANTEAFF
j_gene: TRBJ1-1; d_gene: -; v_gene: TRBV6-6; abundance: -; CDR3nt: TGTGCCAGCAAGGAGCCATCGAACACTGAAGCTTTCTTT; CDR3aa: CASKEPSNTEAFF
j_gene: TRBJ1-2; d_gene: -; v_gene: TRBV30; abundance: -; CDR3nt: TGTGCCTGGAGTCGCAGGGGAAATCGCTATGGCTACACCTTC; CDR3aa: CAWSRRGNRYGYTF
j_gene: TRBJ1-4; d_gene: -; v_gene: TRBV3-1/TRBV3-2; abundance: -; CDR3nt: TGTGCCAGCAGCCCAGATTACCGCGAATTAAATGAAAAACTGTTTTTT; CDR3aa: CASSPDYRELNEKLFF
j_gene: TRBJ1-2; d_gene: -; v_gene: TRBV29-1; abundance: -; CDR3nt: TGCAGCGTCGAACACCGGGAGAGCCGCACCTTC; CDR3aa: CSVEHRESRTF
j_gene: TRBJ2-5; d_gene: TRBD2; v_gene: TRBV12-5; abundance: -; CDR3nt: TGTGCTAGTGGTACCGGACTAGCAGAAGAGACCCAGTACTTC; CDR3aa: CASGTGLAEETQYF
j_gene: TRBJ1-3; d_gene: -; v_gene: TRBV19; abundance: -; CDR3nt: TGTGCCAGCCAGACAGGAAGTTCTGGAAACACCATATATTTT; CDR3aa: CASQTGSSGNTIYF
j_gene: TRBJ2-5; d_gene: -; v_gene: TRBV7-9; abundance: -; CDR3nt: TGTGCCAGCCGAGGGGGGGGCGGTCAAGAGACCCAGTACTTC; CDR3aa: CASRGGGGQETQYF
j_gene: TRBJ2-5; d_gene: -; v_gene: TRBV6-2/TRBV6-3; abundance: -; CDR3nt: TGTGCCAGCAGTTCCCCGAGACAGGTTGGCCAAGAGACCCAGTACTTC; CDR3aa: CASSSPRQVGQETQYF
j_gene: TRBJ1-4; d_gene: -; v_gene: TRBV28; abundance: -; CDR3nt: TGTGCCAGCAGTTTCCCCCATGAAAAACTGTTTTTT; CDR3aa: CASSFPHEKLFF
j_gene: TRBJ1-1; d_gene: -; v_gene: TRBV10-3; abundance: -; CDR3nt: TGTGCCATCAGTGTGGGGGCCCAGCGGACTGAAGCTTTCTTT; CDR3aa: CAISVGAQRTEAFF
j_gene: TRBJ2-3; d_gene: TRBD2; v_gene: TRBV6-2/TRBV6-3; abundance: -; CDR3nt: TGTGCCAGCAGTTGGTCGCGGGGGGCACCATCTAGCACAGATACGCAGTATTTT; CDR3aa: CASSWSRGAPSSTDTQYF
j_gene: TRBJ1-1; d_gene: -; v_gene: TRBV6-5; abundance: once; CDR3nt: TGTGCCAGCACCTCTGGGGGGACTAACACTGAAGCTTTCTTT; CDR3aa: CASTSGGTNTEAFF
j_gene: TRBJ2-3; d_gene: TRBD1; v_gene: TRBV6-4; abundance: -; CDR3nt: TGTGCCAGCTCTTCGAAGTGGTCGGACAGGGGGACAGATACGCAGTATTTT; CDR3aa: CASSSKWSDRGTDTQYF
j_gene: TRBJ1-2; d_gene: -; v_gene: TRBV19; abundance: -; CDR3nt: TGTGCCAGTAGTTTCAGGGCTATCTATGGCTACACCTTC; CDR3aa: CASSFRAIYGYTF
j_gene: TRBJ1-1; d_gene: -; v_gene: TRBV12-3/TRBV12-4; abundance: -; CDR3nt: TGTGCCAGCAGTCCTAGTTTCGAAGCTTTCTTT; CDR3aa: CASSPSFEAFF
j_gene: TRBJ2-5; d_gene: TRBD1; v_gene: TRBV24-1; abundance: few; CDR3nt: TGTGCCACCAGTGACCGCCATCGGGGAACAGGGGCCCAGTACTTC; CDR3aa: CATSDRHRGTGAQYF
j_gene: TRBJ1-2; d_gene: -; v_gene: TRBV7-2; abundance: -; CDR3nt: TGTGCCAGCAGCTTAGCGGGAGCTAACGTAGACTATGGCTACACCTTC; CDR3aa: CASSLAGANVDYGYTF
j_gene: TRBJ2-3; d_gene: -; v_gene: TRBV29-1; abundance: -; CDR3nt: TGCAGCGTCCAACGGGGGAATACGCAGTATTTT; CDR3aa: CSVQRGNTQYF
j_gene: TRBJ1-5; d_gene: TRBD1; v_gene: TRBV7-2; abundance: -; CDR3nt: TGTGCCAGCAGCTTCAGGGGGAATCAGCCCCAGCATTTT; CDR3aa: CASSFRGNQPQHF
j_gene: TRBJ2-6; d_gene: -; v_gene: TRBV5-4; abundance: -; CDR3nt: TGTGCCAGCAGCTTAAATTCCCCTGGGGCCAACGTCCTGACTTTC; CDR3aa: CASSLNSPGANVLTF
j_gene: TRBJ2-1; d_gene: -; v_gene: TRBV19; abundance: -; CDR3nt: TGTGCCAGTAGTATAGGGACGGACAATGAGCAGTTCTTC; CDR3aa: CASSIGTDNEQFF
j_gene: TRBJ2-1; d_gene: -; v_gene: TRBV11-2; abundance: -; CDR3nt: TGTGCCAGCAGCCCCAGATACAATGAGCAGTTCTTC; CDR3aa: CASSPRYNEQFF
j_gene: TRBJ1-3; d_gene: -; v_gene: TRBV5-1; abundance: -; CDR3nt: TGCGCCAGCAGCTTGGAGGCAGGCTCTGGAAACACCATATATTTT; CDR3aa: CASSLEAGSGNTIYF
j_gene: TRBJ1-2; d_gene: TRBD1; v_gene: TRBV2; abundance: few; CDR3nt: TGTGCCAGCAGTTCGACAGGGGACTATGGCTACACCTTC; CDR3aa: CASSSTGDYGYTF
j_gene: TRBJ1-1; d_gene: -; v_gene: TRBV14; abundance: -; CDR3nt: TGTGCCAGCAGCCAAGCCGGCACCTTGAGAGACACTGAAGCTTTCTTT; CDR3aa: CASSQAGTLRDTEAFF
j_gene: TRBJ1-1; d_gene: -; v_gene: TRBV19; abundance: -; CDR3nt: TGTGCCAGCAATGGGGCGCGGTTGAACACTGAAGCTTTCTTT; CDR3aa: CASNGARLNTEAFF
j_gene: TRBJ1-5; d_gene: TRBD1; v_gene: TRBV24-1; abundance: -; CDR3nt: TGTGCCACCAGTGATTCCAGGGGGCGCCTCCTTAATCAGCCCCAGCATTTT; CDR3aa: CATSDSRGRLLNQPQHF
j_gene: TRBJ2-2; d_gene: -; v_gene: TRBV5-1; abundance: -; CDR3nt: TGCGCCAGCAGCTTGTCGGGGTTGTTAGCCGGGGAGCTGTTTTTT; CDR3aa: CASSLSGLLAGELFF
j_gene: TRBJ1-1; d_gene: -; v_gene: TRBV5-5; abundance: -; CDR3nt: TGTGCCAGCAGCTCACAATGGGGGGACACTGAAGCTTTCTTT; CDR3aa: CASSSQWGDTEAFF
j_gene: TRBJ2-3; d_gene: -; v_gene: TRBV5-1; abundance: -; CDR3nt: TGCGCCAGCAGCTTAAGAGGAGGGGACAGCACAGATACGCAGTATTTT; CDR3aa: CASSLRGGDSTDTQYF
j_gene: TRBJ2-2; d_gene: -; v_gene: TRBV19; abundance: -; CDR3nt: TGTGCCAGTAGAATACACATTGGGCCTAGCACCGGGGAGCTGTTTTTT; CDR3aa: CASRIHIGPSTGELFF
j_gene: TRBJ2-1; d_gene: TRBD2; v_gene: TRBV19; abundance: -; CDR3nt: TGTGCCAGTGTTACTAGCGGGACCTACAATGAGCAGTTCTTC; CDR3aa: CASVTSGTYNEQFF
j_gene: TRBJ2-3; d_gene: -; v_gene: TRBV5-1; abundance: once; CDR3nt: TGCGCCAGCAGCAGAGGGGACCCCACAGATACGCAGTATTTT; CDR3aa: CASSRGDPTDTQYF
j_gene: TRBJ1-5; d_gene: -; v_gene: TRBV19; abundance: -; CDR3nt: TGTGCCAGTAGGCGATTATCAGGGCAGCCCCAGCATTTT; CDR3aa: CASRRLSGQPQHF
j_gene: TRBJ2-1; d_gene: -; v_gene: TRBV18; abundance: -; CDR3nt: TGTGCCAGCTCACGAGCAACAGGGTCCTACAATGAGCAGTTCTTC; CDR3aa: CASSRATGSYNEQFF
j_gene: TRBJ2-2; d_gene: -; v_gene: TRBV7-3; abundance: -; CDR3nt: TGTGCCAGCAGCGCCTATTCAACAGGGAGAGGAACCGGGGAGCTGTTTTTT; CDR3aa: CASSAYSTGRGTGELFF
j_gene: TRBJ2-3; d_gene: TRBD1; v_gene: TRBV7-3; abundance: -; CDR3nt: TGTGCCAGCAGCTTAGGGACAGGCAGAGCAGATACGCAGTATTTT; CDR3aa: CASSLGTGRADTQYF
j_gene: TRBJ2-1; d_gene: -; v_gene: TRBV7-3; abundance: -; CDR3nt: TGTGCCAGCAGCTTAGAGAGGGTGAGCTCCTACAATGAGCAGTTCTTC; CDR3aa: CASSLERVSSYNEQFF
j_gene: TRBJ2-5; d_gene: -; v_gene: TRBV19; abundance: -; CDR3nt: TGTGCCAGTAGTGACAGAACCCAAGAGACCCAGTACTTC; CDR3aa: CASSDRTQETQYF
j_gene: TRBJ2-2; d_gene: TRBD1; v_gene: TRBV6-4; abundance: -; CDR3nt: TGTGCCAGCAGTGGAGACAGGGCCACCGGGGAGCTGTTTTTT; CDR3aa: CASSGDRATGELFF
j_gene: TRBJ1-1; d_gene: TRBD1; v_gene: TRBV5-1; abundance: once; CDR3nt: TGCGCCAGCAGCCCGCGGACAGGATTGAACACTGAAGCTTTCTTT; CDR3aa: CASSPRTGLNTEAFF
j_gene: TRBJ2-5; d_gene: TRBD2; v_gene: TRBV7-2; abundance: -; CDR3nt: TGTGCCAGCAGCCAACCAGCCCTGGGACTAGCGGGGGGTGAGACCCAGTACTTC; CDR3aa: CASSQPALGLAGGETQYF
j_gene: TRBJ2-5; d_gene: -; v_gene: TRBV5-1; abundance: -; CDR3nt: TGCGCCAGCAGCTTGGGCCAGGGAATAGGAGAGACCCAGTACTTC; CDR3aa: CASSLGQGIGETQYF
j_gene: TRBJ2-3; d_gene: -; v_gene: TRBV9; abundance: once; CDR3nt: TGTGCCAGCAGCACGAGGTTTCGTCTCGGAGATACGCAGTATTTT; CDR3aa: CASSTRFRLGDTQYF
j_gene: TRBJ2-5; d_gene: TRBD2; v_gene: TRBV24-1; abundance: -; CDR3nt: TGTGCCACCAGTGGGGGGGGCCAAGAGACCCAGTACTTC; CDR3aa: CATSGGGQETQYF